The 15 T cell receptor beta chains below were found in one sample sequenced in a study of shared clonotypes between healthy human individuals. Naive CD8 cells comprised CD45RO-negative, CCR7-positively selected cells, excluding terminally differentiated effector memory CD45RA+ cells. Produced via immunoSEQ multiplex PCR; TCRdb's table is partial and in-frame only. The profile shows around 620,000 clones, around 95% of them singletons. The sequencing sample was made of naive CD8+ T cells sorted from blood. The source is a woman aged 30 to 39 in good health.

The chain uses TRBV14 and TRBJ2-2; 11 bases are a match to TRBD2. J was trimmed by 6 bases and V by 4 bases; bases with no gene match: 4. CDR1 is SGHDN and CDR2 is FVKESK in the germline V gene. The CDR3 extends over 15 amino acids. The CDR3 protein is CASSPTSGRAGELFF. The CDR3 DNA sequence: TGTGCCAGCAGCCCTACTAGCGGGAGAGCCGGGGAGCTGTTTTTT.

V and J are TRBV11-2 and TRBJ2-7; D is perhaps TRBD2 (5 bases). This CDR3 contains 15 residues. The ends were cut back, 5 bases at V and 0 bases at J, with 14 bases in the middle. Germline CDR1 SGHAT, CDR2 FQNNGV. The DNA for the CDR3 is TGTGCCAGCAGCACGGACTCAAGAAGCTCCTACGAGCAGTACTTC. This encodes CASSTDSRSSYEQYF. The whole variable domain, filled in from reference TRBV11-2 and TRBJ2-7, reads EAGVAQSPRYKIIEKRQSVAFWCNPISGHATLYWYQQILGQGPKLLIQFQNNGVVDDSQLPKDRFSAERLKGVDSTLKIQPAKLEDSAVYLCASSTDSRSSYEQYFGPGTRLTVT.

The chain couples TRBV11-2 to TRBJ1-1, with D possibly TRBD1 on 6 matching bases. With 4 bases removed from V and 4 bases from J, the gap between germline ends came to 13 bases. The length of the CDR3 is 14 residues. Germline-derived CDR1 and CDR2 are SGHAT and FQNNGV. CDR3 in DNA: TGTGCCAGCAGCTCTAGTCAGGGGAGCACTGAAGCTTTCTTT. As protein: CASSSSQGSTEAFF.

The V and J genes are TRBV4-1 and TRBJ2-1; D unresolved. The germline V gene has CDR1 MGHRA and CDR2 YSYEKL. This CDR3 contains 15 residues. V shed 1 base and J shed 8 bases, with 15 bases lying between them. The CDR3 DNA follows: TGCGCCAGCAGCCAAGTTCTGGGATTCATTTATGAGCAGTTCTTC. This codes for CASSQVLGFIYEQFF.

This clone was detected only once. Written as DNA, the CDR3 is TGTGCCAGCAGCTTAGTACTCCCTTTCTACAATGAGCAGTTCTTC. Amino acid sequence: CASSLVLPFYNEQFF. The V and J genes are TRBV7-9 and TRBJ2-1; D is unresolved. The CDR3 is 15 amino acids. V gave up 1 base and J gave up 3 bases, with 10 bases separating them. CDR1 is SEHNR and CDR2 is FQNEAQ in the germline V gene (reference sequence). The full variable domain, completed using reference TRBV7-9 and TRBJ2-1, is DTGVSQNPRHKITKRGQNVTFRCDPISEHNRLYWYRQTLGQGPEFLTYFQNEAQLEKSRLLSDRFSAERPKGSFSTLEIQRTEQGDSAMYLCASSLVLPFYNEQFFGPGTRLTVL.

Of note for this clone: Other DNA sequences of this sample code for an identical CDR3. The chain uses TRBV5-4 and TRBJ1-1; D is ambiguous. Germline CDR1 reads SGHNT; CDR2 reads YYREEE (reference sequence). CDR3 length: 13 residues. Trimming pared 1 base from V and 5 bases from J, leaving 9 bases between. The DNA for the CDR3 is TGTGCCAGCAGCTTGCGTGGAGGGACTGAAGCTTTCTTT. Translated: CASSLRGGTEAFF.

The V and J genes are TRBV27 and TRBJ1-1; D gene unclear. V lost 5 bases, J lost 7 bases, and 8 bases lay in between. Looked up from germline, CDR1 is MNHEY and CDR2 is SMNVEV (reference sequence). CDR3 length: 11 amino acids. In DNA form, the CDR3 reads TGTGCCAGCAGTCCACTGGGTGAAGCTTTCTTT. As protein: CASSPLGEAFF.

V is TRBV4-1 and J is TRBJ2-1; 14 bases line up with TRBD2. The V gene end was trimmed by 2 bases and the J gene end by 6 bases; junction bases not matched to a gene: 6. The CDR3 runs 17 residues. Looked up from germline, CDR1 is MGHRA and CDR2 is YSYEKL. The CDR3, as DNA: TGCGCCAGCAGCCAACTTGGACTAGCGGGAGGTTTCAATGAGCAGTTCTTC. Protein product: CASSQLGLAGGFNEQFF.

The rearrangement links TRBV27 to TRBJ2-7; D remains unclear. Trimming cost V 5 bases and J 4 bases, with 12 bases left between them. Germline V CDR1 and CDR2: MNHEY, SMNVEV (reference sequence). The CDR3 covers 13 residues. CDR3 sequence (DNA): TGTGCCAGCAGTGACGGAATGGTTTACGAGCAGTACTTC. This encodes CASSDGMVYEQYF.

This clone was counted a single time. The chain employs TRBV15 and TRBJ2-1; D not resolved. V shed 4 bases and J shed 5 bases, with 3 bases lying between them. Germline V lookup: CDR1 LNHNV, CDR2 YYDKDF (reference sequence). The CDR3 runs 11 residues. In DNA form, the CDR3 reads TGTGCCACCAGCACCAACAATGAGCAGTTCTTC. This codes for CATSTNNEQFF.

This chain links TRBV7-9 with TRBJ2-7; D may be TRBD1 (6 bases). Germline assignment: CDR1 SEHNR and CDR2 FQNEAQ (reference sequence). CDR3 length: 17 residues. Trimming took off 0 bases at V and 0 bases at J, with 15 bases between the two ends. The CDR3 here is CASSLALGQGSSYEQYF. DNA of the CDR3: TGTGCCAGCAGCTTAGCGCTCGGCCAGGGGAGCTCCTACGAGCAGTACTTC.

The CDR3 DNA sequence: TGTGCCAGCAGCGAGCTGACTAGCCCGAATGAGCAGTTCTTC. Protein: CASSELTSPNEQFF. The chain uses TRBV11-2 and TRBJ2-1, with 7 positions matching TRBD2. The CDR3 is 14 amino acids. CDR1 is SGHAT, CDR2 FQNNGV, per germline. Trimming at V came to 5 bases and at J to 7 bases, leaving 8 bases not matched to a gene.

The rearrangement uses TRBV6-6 and TRBJ2-7, with D possibly matching TRBD2 (6 bases). Germline V CDR1 and CDR2: MNHNY, SVGAGI (reference sequence). CDR3 length: 12 amino acids. With 8 bases removed from V and 3 bases from J, the gap between germline ends came to 11 bases. In nucleotides, the CDR3 is TGTGCCAGCGGGGACTGGGGCTACGAGCAGTACTTC. This codes for CASGDWGYEQYF.

The V gene is TRBV6-5, the J gene TRBJ1-1; D is perhaps TRBD1 (6 bases). The CDR3 has 15 amino acids. Germline V gives CDR1 MNHEY, CDR2 SVGAGI. Deletions cut 0 bases from V and 3 bases from J, with 11 bases between. DNA of the CDR3: TGTGCCAGCAGTTACTCCAACCCAGGGGACACTGAAGCTTTCTTT. Translation gives CASSYSNPGDTEAFF.

The rearrangement uses TRBV9 and TRBJ2-2; 9 nucleotides match TRBD1. Germline CDR1 and CDR2: SGDLS and YYNGEE. V lost 3 bases, J lost 4 bases, and 7 bases stayed unmatched. The CDR3 loop spans 16 amino acids. CDR3 protein: CASSAFRDRATGELFF. The CDR3 nucleotides are TGTGCCAGCAGCGCCTTCCGGGACAGGGCCACCGGGGAGCTGTTTTTT.